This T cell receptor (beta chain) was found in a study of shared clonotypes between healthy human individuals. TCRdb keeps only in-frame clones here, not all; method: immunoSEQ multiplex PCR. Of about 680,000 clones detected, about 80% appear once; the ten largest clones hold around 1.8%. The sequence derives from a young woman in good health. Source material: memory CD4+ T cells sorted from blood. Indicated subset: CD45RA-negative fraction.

The CDR3 DNA reads as TGCGCCAGCAGCCAGACTAGTCTCGAGCAGTTCTTC. Its protein is CASSQTSLEQFF. The chain combines TRBV4-1 with TRBJ2-1; possible D gene TRBD2, 6 bases. Germline V gene data show CDR1 as MGHRA and CDR2 as YSYEKL. V shed 3 bases and J shed 10 bases, with 10 bases lying between them. The CDR3 runs 12 residues.